These T cell receptor beta chains were read from a single sample in a study of T cell responses to AZD1222 COVID-19 vaccine. This table comes from immunoSEQ multiplex PCR, and its TCRdb copy is limited to in-frame clones, with some not included. Among more than 70,000 clones listed, under 95% were seen once. Sequencing was performed on peripheral blood, taken 28 days after the second AZD1222 dose. The receptor set was obtained from an adult who received the AZD1222 COVID-19 vaccine. Each CDR3 is given with its conserved first and last residue. Fields, in order: V gene, clone size, J gene, D gene, CDR3 DNA, CDR3 protein. A D gene is named only where the DNA matches it firmly. Clone size is stated in some rows and not others, as once, few, many or a class when expanded.

>TRBV2|NA|TRBJ2-3|TRBD1
TGTGCCAGCAGTGAGGGACAGGGGACGGGAGTTACAGATACGCAGTATTTT
CASSEGQGTGVTDTQYF
>TRBV5-1|NA|TRBJ2-1|TRBD1
TGCGCCAGCAGAGGGGGTCGGACAGGAGTCAATGAGCAGTTCTTC
CASRGGRTGVNEQFF
>TRBV28|once|TRBJ1-5|NA
TGTGCCAGCAAAGCAGAGGCAGAGAGCAATCAGCCCCAGCATTTT
CASKAEAESNQPQHF
>TRBV5-1|NA|TRBJ2-7|NA
TGCGCCAGCAGCCCGACGGGCTCCTACGAGCAGTACTTC
CASSPTGSYEQYF
>TRBV6-5|NA|TRBJ2-5|TRBD2
TGTGCCAGCAGCTTAGCGGGAGGGACGGAGACCCAGTACTTC
CASSLAGGTETQYF
>TRBV6-1|NA|TRBJ1-6|NA
TGTGCCAGCAGTGAAGCAACGTCACGGAATAATTCACCCCTCCACTTT
CASSEATSRNNSPLHF
>TRBV15|NA|TRBJ2-3|TRBD2
TGTGCCACCAGCAGAGCTACTAGCGGGGTCACAGATACGCAGTATTTT
CATSRATSGVTDTQYF
>TRBV12-3/TRBV12-4|NA|TRBJ2-5|NA
TGTGCCAGCAGCGACAGTTCTGGGACCCAGTACTTC
CASSDSSGTQYF
>TRBV19|NA|TRBJ2-6|NA
TGTGCCAGTAGTAAGGCAGCCAGCTCTGGGGCCAACGTCCTGACTTTC
CASSKAASSGANVLTF
>TRBV4-1|NA|TRBJ1-1|NA
TGCGCCAGCAGCCAAGTAGTAGGTAATCTGGTGAGCACTGAAGCTTTCTTT
CASSQVVGNLVSTEAFF
>TRBV7-3|NA|TRBJ1-4|NA
TGTGCCAGCAGCTTAGGGCCAAATGAAAAACTGTTTTTT
CASSLGPNEKLFF
>TRBV28|NA|TRBJ2-7|TRBD1
TGTGCCAGCAGTTCCTCGGACAGGGGCCCCTACGAGCAGTACTTC
CASSSSDRGPYEQYF
>TRBV13|NA|TRBJ1-2|NA
TGTGCCAGCCGGGACGGAAGCTCAGCTAACTATGGCTACACCTTC
CASRDGSSANYGYTF
>TRBV4-2|NA|TRBJ2-7|NA
TGTGCCAGCAGCCGCGGGACCGGACAGGACACCTACGAGCAGTACTTC
CASSRGTGQDTYEQYF
>TRBV6-2/TRBV6-3|NA|TRBJ1-4|NA
TGTGCCAGCAGCCGACAGGACTCAACTAATGAAAAACTGTTTTTT
CASSRQDSTNEKLFF
>TRBV18|NA|TRBJ1-1|NA
TGTGCCAGCTCACGGCGGGGGGCGGATGAAGCTTTCTTT
CASSRRGADEAFF
>TRBV7-9|NA|TRBJ1-2|TRBD1
TGTGCCAGCAGCACCGGGACAGGGGGCTCCTATAACTATGGCTACACCTTC
CASSTGTGGSYNYGYTF
>TRBV27|NA|TRBJ2-3|NA
TGTGCCAGCAGTTTAGGGGGAGATACGCAGTATTTT
CASSLGGDTQYF
>TRBV7-2|NA|TRBJ2-1|TRBD2
TGTGCCAGCAGCTTAGTGAGCGGGAAGGATAGACGGTTCTTC
CASSLVSGKDRRFF
>TRBV11-2|NA|TRBJ2-2|NA
TGTGCCAGCAGCATTGGGGGAGGGGAGCTGTTTTTT
CASSIGGGELFF
>TRBV5-5|once|TRBJ1-5|NA
TGTGCCAGCACCCAGGGGCTTAGCAATCAGCCCCAGCATTTT
CASTQGLSNQPQHF
>TRBV29-1|NA|TRBJ2-6|NA
TGCAGCGTTCGGTATGCTGGGGCCAACGTCCTGACTTTC
CSVRYAGANVLTF
>TRBV28|NA|TRBJ1-1|NA
TGTGCCAGCAGTTTATGGGAAGGGGCTAACACTGAAGCTTTCTTT
CASSLWEGANTEAFF
>TRBV19|few|TRBJ1-4|NA
TGTGCCAGTAACTCTCAGCAGGGGCGAGGCGAAAAACTGTTTTTT
CASNSQQGRGEKLFF
>TRBV7-2|NA|TRBJ2-7|TRBD2
TGTGCCAGCAGCTTAATTCTAGCGGGAGGGGAGCAGTACTTC
CASSLILAGGEQYF
>TRBV2|NA|TRBJ2-7|TRBD2
TGTGCCAGCAGTCTAAGGGCGGGAGGCTTCGACGAGCAGTACTTC
CASSLRAGGFDEQYF